The T cell receptor (beta chain) described here comes from a study of CD8+ T cells in alopecia areata. V dropped 3 bases and J dropped 0 bases, with 15 bases sitting between them. The CDR3 has 16 amino acids. CDR1 and CDR2 from the germline V gene are LNHNV and YYDKDF (reference sequence). Treatment: oral pan-JAK inhibitor, 5-10 mg twice daily. The study team obtained lesional scalp punch biopsies and peripheral blood from alopecia areata patients. Following extraction, RNA underwent reverse transcription to cDNA, which served as the sequencing template. Using immunoSEQ multiplex PCR, the repertoire was profiled, and TCRdb retains in-frame clones only, with some absent. The table has 150,000 to 200,000 clones, roughly 65% seen once. To note about this clone: What it binds is not known.

Study findings and constraints: It was less clear whether patients shared TCRs than it was in mice, possibly because of HLA.

The source was CD4+ T cells sorted from blood, collected at week 4, from a patient treated with tofacitinib. This receptor was obtained from a human donor with alopecia areata. The J gene is TRBJ2-7, the V gene TRBV15; D is perhaps TRBD2 (6 bases). Here the CDR3 DNA reads TGTGCCACCAGCAGGGGTGGGGGGACGAGCTCCTACGAGCAGTACTTC. This gives the protein CATSRGGGTSSYEQYF.